The rows below give T cell receptor beta chains drawn from one sample of a study of T cell responses to AZD1222 COVID-19 vaccine. The method was immunoSEQ multiplex PCR; TCRdb's version includes in-frame clones alone and lacks a portion of them. The sample lists around 140,000 clones, about 90% occurring once. Sequenced here: peripheral blood, sampled 28 days after the second AZD1222 dose. The receptors were gathered from an adult who received the AZD1222 COVID-19 vaccine. Each CDR3 is given with its conserved first and last residue. Each record gives: D gene, CDR3 length, V gene, clone size, J gene, CDR3 protein, CDR3 DNA. The D gene is left open where the match is weak. Clone size is stated in some rows and not others, as once, few, many or a class when expanded.

-	15	TRBV19	-	TRBJ1-5	CASNPRRGGNQPQHF	TGTGCCAGTAATCCACGTCGAGGGGGCAATCAGCCCCAGCATTTT
-	16	TRBV6-2/TRBV6-3	-	TRBJ1-5	CASSRGGGAPDQPQHF	TGTGCCAGCAGCCGCGGAGGAGGGGCTCCCGATCAGCCCCAGCATTTT
-	13	TRBV5-1	-	TRBJ2-7	CASSQGTGYEQYF	TGCGCCAGCAGCCAGGGGACTGGCTACGAGCAGTACTTC
-	13	TRBV3-1/TRBV3-2	-	TRBJ1-1	CASSRGRGAEAFF	TGTGCCAGCAGCCGGGGCCGGGGAGCTGAAGCTTTCTTT
-	13	TRBV5-1	once	TRBJ1-1	CASSLGGNTEAFF	TGCGCCAGCAGCTTGGGAGGTAACACTGAAGCTTTCTTT
-	16	TRBV5-6	-	TRBJ2-2	CASSWTRDVNTGELFF	TGTGCCAGCAGCTGGACCCGGGACGTAAACACCGGGGAGCTGTTTTTT
-	14	TRBV7-3	-	TRBJ1-1	CASSLGRLNTEAFF	TGTGCCAGCAGCTTAGGCAGGTTGAACACTGAAGCTTTCTTT
-	12	TRBV12-3/TRBV12-4	-	TRBJ1-1	CASSLVRTEAFF	TGTGCCAGCAGTCTTGTTCGGACTGAAGCTTTCTTT
-	14	TRBV9	-	TRBJ1-4	CASSDAGTNEKLFF	TGTGCCAGCAGCGACGCCGGGACAAATGAAAAACTGTTTTTT
TRBD1	16	TRBV19	-	TRBJ1-1	CASSSGTGLSDTEAFF	TGTGCCAGTAGCTCCGGGACAGGACTATCAGACACTGAAGCTTTCTTT
-	16	TRBV5-1	-	TRBJ2-3	CASRDGSGRYTDTQYF	TGCGCCAGCAGGGATGGATCGGGGCGGTACACAGATACGCAGTATTTT
-	15	TRBV4-1	-	TRBJ1-2	CASSQGHSPGGGYTF	TGCGCCAGCAGCCAAGGTCACAGTCCTGGGGGGGGCTACACCTTC
-	13	TRBV28	once	TRBJ1-2	CASKAGAYYGYTF	TGTGCCAGCAAGGCAGGTGCTTACTATGGCTACACCTTC
-	13	TRBV29-1	-	TRBJ2-7	CSVDQGLTGEQYF	TGCAGCGTTGACCAGGGTCTAACGGGAGAGCAGTACTTC
TRBD2	14	TRBV18	-	TRBJ2-3	CASSLAGAADTQYF	TGTGCCAGCTCACTAGCGGGGGCCGCAGATACGCAGTATTTT
-	13	TRBV7-9	-	TRBJ1-1	CASSPQANTEAFF	TGTGCCAGCAGCCCCCAGGCGAACACTGAAGCTTTCTTT
-	16	TRBV15	-	TRBJ1-1	CATSREGGYLNTEAFF	TGTGCCACCAGCAGAGAAGGGGGGTATCTGAACACTGAAGCTTTCTTT
TRBD1	15	TRBV6-5	-	TRBJ1-2	CASSFTNRGDYGYTF	TGTGCCAGCAGTTTCACCAACAGGGGTGACTATGGCTACACCTTC
-	16	TRBV5-8	-	TRBJ2-2	CASSSLRRENTGELFF	TGTGCCAGCAGTTCTCTGAGAAGGGAGAACACCGGGGAGCTGTTTTTT
TRBD1	16	TRBV4-2	-	TRBJ1-1	CASSQDGTVGNTEAFF	TGTGCCAGCAGCCAAGATGGGACAGTGGGGAACACTGAAGCTTTCTTT
-	14	TRBV5-4	once	TRBJ1-5	CASSPGGVNQPQHF	TGTGCCAGCAGCCCCGGGGGGGTCAATCAGCCCCAGCATTTT
-	14	TRBV7-9	once	TRBJ2-3	CASSLEGVADTQYF	TGTGCCAGCAGCTTGGAGGGGGTCGCAGATACGCAGTATTTT
TRBD2	15	TRBV5-1	-	TRBJ2-2	CASSPGLGNTGELFF	TGCGCCAGCAGCCCCGGACTAGGGAACACCGGGGAGCTGTTTTTT
TRBD1	15	TRBV6-5	-	TRBJ1-6	CASSDFDRESSPLHF	TGTGCCAGCAGCGACTTCGACAGGGAGTCTTCACCCCTCCACTTT
-	11	TRBV29-1	-	TRBJ1-5	CSVGREGPQHF	TGCAGCGTGGGCAGGGAAGGGCCCCAGCATTTT
TRBD1	15	TRBV6-5	-	TRBJ2-3	CASSRQGAGTDTQYF	TGTGCCAGCAGTCGACAGGGCGCGGGCACAGATACGCAGTATTTT
TRBD1	14	TRBV10-3	once	TRBJ2-7	CAIRKGQGVYEQYF	TGTGCCATCAGGAAGGGACAGGGGGTCTACGAGCAGTACTTC
TRBD2	17	TRBV7-2	-	TRBJ2-3	CASSLTSGGTSTDTQYF	TGTGCCAGCAGCTTAACTAGCGGAGGGACTAGCACAGATACGCAGTATTTT
-	14	TRBV7-9	-	TRBJ1-6	CASSLEITNSPLHF	TGTGCCAGCAGCTTAGAGATAACAAATTCACCCCTCCACTTT
TRBD1	14	TRBV5-1	-	TRBJ1-1	CASSPGTANTEAFF	TGCGCCAGCAGCCCAGGGACAGCGAACACTGAAGCTTTCTTT
-	15	TRBV7-9	few	TRBJ1-1	CASSLDRRTGTEAFF	TGTGCCAGCAGCTTAGACAGACGAACGGGGACTGAAGCTTTCTTT